The T cell receptor beta chain described here comes from a study of CD8+CD57+ T cells in acquired aplastic anemia. Study results and caveats: Among patients, CD8+CD57+ cells displayed less diversity than the total CD4+ and CD8+ pools did.

The V end was cut by 4 bases, the J end by 1 base, with 7 bases between. There are 14 residues in the CDR3. Germline V lookup: CDR1 SNHLY, CDR2 FYNNEI. Flow cytometry had shown expanded CD8+CD57+ cells in the patients chosen for sequencing. With no exception, the patients had severe acquired aplastic anemia. Genomic DNA, the template, was used for profiling of the TCR beta VDJ and CDR3. Each CDR3 protein gets one entry after TCRdb re-called the reads with MiXCR. Of roughly 20,000 distinct CDR3 sequences in the sample, about 40% were seen once. As regards this clonotype: Its cognate antigen is unknown.

The sequence was collected from a human donor with aplastic anemia. The rearrangement links TRBV2 to TRBJ2-2; tentatively, D is TRBD1 (5 bases). Input material: CD8+CD57+ T cells sorted from PBMCs. Described subset: bead-enriched CD8+CD57+ effector memory T cells from SAA patients. The CDR3 nucleotides read TGTGCCAGCAGTGGACAGCTGAACACCGGGGAGCTGTTTTTT. Protein sequence: CASSGQLNTGELFF. Based on the CDR3 plus reference TRBV2 and TRBJ2-2, the full variable domain is EPEVTQTPSHQVTQMGQEVILRCVPISNHLYFYWYRQILGQKVEFLVSFYNNEISEKSEIFDDQFSVERPDGSNFTLKIRSTKLEDSAMYFCASSGQLNTGELFFGEGSRLTVL.